This TCR beta chain was recorded in a study of long-term antiretroviral therapy in people with HIV. Survey-level immunoSEQ v3.0 assays were run. The protocol was immunoSEQ multiplex PCR, while the TCRdb copy is restricted to in-frame clones and leaves out a portion. The table lists around 19,000 clones, around 87% of them singletons. Study-level findings and limits: Subsequent to ART, diversity was augmented yet persisted below that of transplant donor controls.

Regarding this clone: The antigen is undetermined.

The sample consisted of unsorted PBMCs, taken approximately 2.5 years after starting antiretroviral therapy. The source of this sequence is a woman aged 50 to 65 with HIV.

CDR3 sequence (DNA): TGCAGCGTTGAGGGTCTGGGGGACAGGGCCTACGAGCAGTACTTC. Translating gives CSVEGLGDRAYEQYF. This chain connects TRBV29-1 to TRBJ2-7; 9 bases line up with TRBD1. The V gene's germline CDR1 is SQVTM and CDR2 ANQGSEA. V lost 3 bases and J lost 2; bases outside the gene matches: 8. There are 15 residues in the CDR3.